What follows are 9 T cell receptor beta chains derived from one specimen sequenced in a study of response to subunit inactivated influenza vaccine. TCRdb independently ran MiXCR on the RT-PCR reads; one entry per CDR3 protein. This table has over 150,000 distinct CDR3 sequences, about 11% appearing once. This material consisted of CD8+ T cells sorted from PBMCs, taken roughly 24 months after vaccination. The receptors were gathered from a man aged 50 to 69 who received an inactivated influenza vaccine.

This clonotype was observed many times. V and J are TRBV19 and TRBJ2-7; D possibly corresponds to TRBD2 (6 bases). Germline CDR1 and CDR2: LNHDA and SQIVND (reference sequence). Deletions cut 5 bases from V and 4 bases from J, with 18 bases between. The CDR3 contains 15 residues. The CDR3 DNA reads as TGTGCCAGTAGTCCCCGGGTTTACGGGAGTTACGAGCAGTACTTC. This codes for CASSPRVYGSYEQYF.

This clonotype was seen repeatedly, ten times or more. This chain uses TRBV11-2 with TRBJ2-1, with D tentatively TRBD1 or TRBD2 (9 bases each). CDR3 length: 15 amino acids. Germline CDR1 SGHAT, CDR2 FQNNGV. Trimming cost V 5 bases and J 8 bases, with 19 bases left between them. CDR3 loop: CASSRTGGGRDEQFF. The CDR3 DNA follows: TGTGCCAGCAGCCGTACAGGGGGCGGGAGGGATGAGCAGTTCTTC.

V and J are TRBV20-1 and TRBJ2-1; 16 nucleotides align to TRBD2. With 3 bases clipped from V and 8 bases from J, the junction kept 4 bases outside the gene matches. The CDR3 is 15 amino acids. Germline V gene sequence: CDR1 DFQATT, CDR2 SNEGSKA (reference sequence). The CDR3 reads CSASSGTSGRDEQFF. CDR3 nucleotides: TGCAGTGCTAGTTCCGGGACTAGCGGGAGGGATGAGCAGTTCTTC.

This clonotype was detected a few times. The CDR3 sequence is CASSLLIWVSYNEQFF. The CDR3 bases are TGCGCCAGCAGCCTACTGATCTGGGTTAGCTACAATGAGCAGTTCTTC. V and J are TRBV5-1 and TRBJ2-1; D remains ambiguous. The V gene lost 4 bases and the J gene lost 3 bases, with 17 bases spanning the gap. The CDR3 totals 16 residues. The germline V gene encodes CDR1 SGHRS and CDR2 YFSETQ.

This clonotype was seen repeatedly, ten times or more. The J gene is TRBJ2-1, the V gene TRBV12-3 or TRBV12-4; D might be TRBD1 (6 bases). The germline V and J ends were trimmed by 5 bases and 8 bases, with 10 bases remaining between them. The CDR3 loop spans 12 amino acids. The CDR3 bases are TGTGCCAGCAGTGGGACAATTGATGAGCAGTTCTTC. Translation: CASSGTIDEQFF.

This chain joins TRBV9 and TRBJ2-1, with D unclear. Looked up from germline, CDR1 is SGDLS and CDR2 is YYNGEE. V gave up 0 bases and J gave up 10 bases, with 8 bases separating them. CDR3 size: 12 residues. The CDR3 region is CASSVEETEQFF. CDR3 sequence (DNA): TGTGCCAGCAGCGTAGAGGAGACAGAGCAGTTCTTC.

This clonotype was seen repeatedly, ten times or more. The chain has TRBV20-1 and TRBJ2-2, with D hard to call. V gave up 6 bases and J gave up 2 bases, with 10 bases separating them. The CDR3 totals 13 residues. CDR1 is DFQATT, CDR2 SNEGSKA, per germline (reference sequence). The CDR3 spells CSAPYPNTGELFF. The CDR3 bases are TGCAGTGCCCCTTACCCTAACACCGGGGAGCTGTTTTTT.

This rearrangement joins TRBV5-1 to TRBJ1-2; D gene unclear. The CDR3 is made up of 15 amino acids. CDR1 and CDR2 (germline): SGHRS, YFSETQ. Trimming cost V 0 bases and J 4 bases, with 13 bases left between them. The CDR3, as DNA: TGCGCCAGCAGCTTGGATGTCCGAAGACCCTATGGCTACACCTTC. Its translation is CASSLDVRRPYGYTF.

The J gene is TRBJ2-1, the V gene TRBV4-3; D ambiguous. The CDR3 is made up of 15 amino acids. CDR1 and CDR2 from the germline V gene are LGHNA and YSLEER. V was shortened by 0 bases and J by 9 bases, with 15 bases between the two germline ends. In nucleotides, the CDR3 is TGCGCCAGCAGCCAAGATGGTTGGGCAGTGGGTGAGCAGTTCTTC. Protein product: CASSQDGWAVGEQFF.